The clone carrying this TCR beta chain was picked up a small number of times. MiXCR was run by TCRdb on the 5' RACE reads, yielding one entry per CDR3 protein. The table records approximately 300,000 distinct CDR3 sequences, 8.5% to 9.5% of them present only once. The length of the CDR3 is 15 residues. The germline CDR1 and CDR2 sequences are LGHDT and YNNKEL (reference sequence). V shed 0 bases and J shed 6 bases, with 14 bases lying between them. The entry originates in a study of identical twins. These data also formed part of another study, on yellow fever vaccine responses in identical twins.

The chain joins TRBV3-1 to TRBJ1-1, with D perhaps TRBD1 (5 bases). The sequenced sample was CD8+ T cells sorted from blood. The sequence came from a woman aged 18-29 years in good health. In DNA, the CDR3 is TGTGCCAGCAGCCAAGAGGGGAAAATCAGGGCTGAAGCTTTCTTT. Protein sequence: CASSQEGKIRAEAFF.